These 2 T cell receptor beta chains were sequenced from one sample in a study of CD8 T cells in Susac syndrome. RNA, at about 0.45 to 1 ug, was reverse transcribed with random hexamers. TCRdb used MiXCR to reprocess the immunoSEQ multiplex PCR reads, holding one entry per CDR3 protein. The table shows some 100,000 distinct CDR3 sequences, with 95% occurring only once. Sequencing was carried out using CD8+ T cells from PBMCs. These receptors were obtained from a human donor with Susac syndrome.

This clonotype has only a few counts. The rearrangement joins TRBV15 to TRBJ1-1; D is possibly TRBD1 (5 bases). V was pared by 5 bases and J by 1 base, with 11 bases between. The CDR3 is 14 amino acids. Germline CDR1 and CDR2: LNHNV and YYDKDF (reference sequence). The CDR3 DNA reads TGTGCCACCAGCCCCCGGGGGGGGAACACTGAAGCTTTCTTT. This encodes CATSPRGGNTEAFF.

The chain carries TRBV25-1 and TRBJ2-2, with D perhaps matching TRBD1 or TRBD2 (7 bases each). This CDR3 spans 13 amino acids. Trimming stripped 4 bases from V and 6 bases from J, with 9 bases between. Germline V lookup: CDR1 MGHDK, CDR2 SYGVNS. Here the CDR3 DNA reads TGTGCCAGCAGTGCAGGGGGGGCCGGGGAGCTGTTTTTT. Translation gives CASSAGGAGELFF.